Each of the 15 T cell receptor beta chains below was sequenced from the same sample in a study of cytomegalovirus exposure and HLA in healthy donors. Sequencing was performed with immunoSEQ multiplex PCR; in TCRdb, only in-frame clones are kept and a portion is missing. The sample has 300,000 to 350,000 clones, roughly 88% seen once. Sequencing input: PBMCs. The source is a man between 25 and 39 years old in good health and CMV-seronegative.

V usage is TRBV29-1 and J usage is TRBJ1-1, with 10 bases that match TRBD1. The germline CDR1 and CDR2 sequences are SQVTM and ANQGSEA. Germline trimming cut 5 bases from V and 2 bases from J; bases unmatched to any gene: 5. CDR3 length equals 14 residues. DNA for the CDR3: TGCAGCGTTCTGACAGGGGGCTTTAACACTGAAGCTTTCTTT. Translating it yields CSVLTGGFNTEAFF.

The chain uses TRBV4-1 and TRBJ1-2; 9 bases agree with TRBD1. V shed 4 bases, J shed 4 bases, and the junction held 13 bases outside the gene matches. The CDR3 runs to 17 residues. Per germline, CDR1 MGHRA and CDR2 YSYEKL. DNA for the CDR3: TGCGCCAGCAGCCCCCAAGGCGGGACAGGGAGTACCTATGGCTACACCTTC. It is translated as CASSPQGGTGSTYGYTF.

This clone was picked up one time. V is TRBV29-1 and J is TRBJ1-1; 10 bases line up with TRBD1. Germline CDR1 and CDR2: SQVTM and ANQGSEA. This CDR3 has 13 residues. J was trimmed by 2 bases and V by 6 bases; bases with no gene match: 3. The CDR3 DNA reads TGCAGCGTAACGACAGGGGGCAACACTGAAGCTTTCTTT. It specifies CSVTTGGNTEAFF. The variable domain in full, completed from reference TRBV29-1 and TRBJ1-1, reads SAVISQKPSRDICQRGTSLTIQCQVDSQVTMMFWYRQQPGQSLTLIATANQGSEATYESGFVIDKFPISRPNLTFSTLTVSNMSPEDSSIYLCSVTTGGNTEAFFGQGTRLTVV.

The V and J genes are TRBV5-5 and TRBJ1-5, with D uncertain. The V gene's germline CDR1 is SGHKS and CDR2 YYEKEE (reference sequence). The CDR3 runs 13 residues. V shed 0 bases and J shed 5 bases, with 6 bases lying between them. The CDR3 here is CASSLDSHQPQHF. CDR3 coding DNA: TGTGCCAGCAGCTTGGACTCGCATCAGCCCCAGCATTTT.

CDR3 sequence: CASSQLAGSHTQYF. CDR3 bases: TGTGCCAGCAGCCAACTAGCGGGGTCGCATACGCAGTATTTT. The rearrangement joins TRBV7-8 to TRBJ2-3, with TRBD2 matching 10 bases. Looked up from germline, CDR1 is SGHVS and CDR2 is FQNEAQ. There are 14 residues in the CDR3. The ends lost 5 bases at V and 7 bases at J; junction bases unmatched: 6.

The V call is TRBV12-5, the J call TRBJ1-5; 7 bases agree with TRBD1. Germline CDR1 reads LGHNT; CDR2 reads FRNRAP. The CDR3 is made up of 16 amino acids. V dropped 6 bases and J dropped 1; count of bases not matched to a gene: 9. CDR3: CASGKTGTVSNQPQHF. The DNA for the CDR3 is TGTGCTAGTGGAAAGACCGGGACAGTGAGCAATCAGCCCCAGCATTTT.

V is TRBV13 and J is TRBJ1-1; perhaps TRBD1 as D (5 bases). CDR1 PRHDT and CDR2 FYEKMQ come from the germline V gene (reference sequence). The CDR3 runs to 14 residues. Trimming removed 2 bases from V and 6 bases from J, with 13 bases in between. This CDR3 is CASSLMQGFAEAFF. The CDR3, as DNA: TGTGCCAGCAGCTTAATGCAGGGCTTCGCTGAAGCTTTCTTT.

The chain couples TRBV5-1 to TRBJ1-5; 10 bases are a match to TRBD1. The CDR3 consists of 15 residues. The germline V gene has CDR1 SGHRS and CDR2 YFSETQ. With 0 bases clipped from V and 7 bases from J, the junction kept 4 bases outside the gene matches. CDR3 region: CASSLEGTGAQPQHF. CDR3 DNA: TGCGCCAGCAGCTTGGAAGGGACAGGGGCCCAGCCCCAGCATTTT.

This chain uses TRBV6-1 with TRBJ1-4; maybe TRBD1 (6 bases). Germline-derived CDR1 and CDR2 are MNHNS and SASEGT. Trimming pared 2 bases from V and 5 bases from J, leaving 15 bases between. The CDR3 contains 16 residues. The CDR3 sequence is CASSENGQTPNEKLFF. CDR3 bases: TGTGCCAGCAGTGAAAATGGACAGACTCCGAATGAAAAACTGTTTTTT.

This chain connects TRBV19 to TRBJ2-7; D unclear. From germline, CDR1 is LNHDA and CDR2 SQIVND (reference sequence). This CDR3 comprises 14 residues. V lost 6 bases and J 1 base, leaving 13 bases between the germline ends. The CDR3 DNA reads TGTGCCAGTAGCCCATTAGCCGGTTCCTACGAGCAGTACTTC. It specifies CASSPLAGSYEQYF.

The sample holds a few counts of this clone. This CDR3 is CASSDRGTPYEQYF. CDR3 nucleotide sequence: TGCGCCAGCAGTGACCGGGGGACCCCCTACGAGCAGTACTTC. V usage is TRBV10-1 and J usage is TRBJ2-7, with D possibly matching TRBD2 (6 bases). Trimming took 3 bases from V and 2 from J, leaving 11 bases between them. The CDR3 is 14 residues long. Per the germline V gene, CDR1 is WNHNN and CDR2 is SYGVQD (reference sequence).

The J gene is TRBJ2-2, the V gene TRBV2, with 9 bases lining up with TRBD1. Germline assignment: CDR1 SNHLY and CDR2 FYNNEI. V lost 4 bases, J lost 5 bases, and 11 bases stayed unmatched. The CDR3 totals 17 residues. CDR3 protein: CASSGVLGQGSTGELFF. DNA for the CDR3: TGTGCCAGCAGTGGCGTGTTGGGACAGGGATCGACCGGGGAGCTGTTTTTT.

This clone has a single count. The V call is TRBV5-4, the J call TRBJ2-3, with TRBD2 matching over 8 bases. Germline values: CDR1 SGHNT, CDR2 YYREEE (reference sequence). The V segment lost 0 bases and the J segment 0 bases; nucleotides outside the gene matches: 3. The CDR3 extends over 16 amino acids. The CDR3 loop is CASSLAGGASTDTQYF. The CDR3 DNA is TGTGCCAGCAGCTTGGCGGGAGGGGCTAGCACAGATACGCAGTATTTT.

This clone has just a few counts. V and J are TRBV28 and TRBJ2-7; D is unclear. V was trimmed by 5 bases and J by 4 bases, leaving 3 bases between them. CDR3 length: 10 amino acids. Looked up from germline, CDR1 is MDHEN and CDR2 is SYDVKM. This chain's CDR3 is CASSHYEQYF. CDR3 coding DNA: TGTGCCAGCAGTCATTACGAGCAGTACTTC. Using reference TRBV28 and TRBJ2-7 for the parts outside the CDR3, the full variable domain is DVKVTQSSRYLVKRTGEKVFLECVQDMDHENMFWYRQDPGLGLRLIYFSYDVKMKEKGDIPEGYSVSREKKERFSLILESASTNQTSMYLCASSHYEQYFGPGTRLTVT.

The CDR3 coding sequence is TGCGCCAGCAGCTATACCGGGACTACCATTTACAATGAGCAGTTCTTC. Residues: CASSYTGTTIYNEQFF. The chain links TRBV5-1 to TRBJ2-1; 7 bases agree with TRBD2. There are 16 residues in the CDR3. Trimming at V came to 3 bases and at J to 4 bases, leaving 10 bases not matched to a gene. Per germline, CDR1 SGHRS and CDR2 YFSETQ.